This record looks at one T cell receptor (beta chain) sequence and its context. From the RT-PCR reads, TCRdb called clonotypes with MiXCR, one entry per CDR3 protein. Counted here are some 500,000 distinct CDR3 sequences, around 25% occurring once; the ten biggest clones make up under 2.5%. This sample stems from a study of response to subunit inactivated influenza vaccine. Germline trimming cut 4 bases from V and 0 bases from J; bases unmatched to any gene: 8. CDR3 length equals 16 residues. The germline V gene encodes CDR1 MGHRA and CDR2 YSYEKL. Sample: CD4+ T cells sorted from PBMCs, taken roughly 5 days after vaccination. The clonotype originates from a middle-aged man who received an inactivated influenza vaccine. V is TRBV4-1 and J is TRBJ2-7; 8 nucleotides line up with TRBD2. CDR3 sequence: CASSLIAGMNSYEQYF. In nucleotides, the CDR3 is TGCGCCAGCAGCCTGATAGCGGGGATGAACTCCTACGAGCAGTACTTC.